Listed below are T cell receptor beta chains from one sample, sequenced in a study of T cells in localized non-small cell lung cancer. TCRdb's table, derived via immunoSEQ multiplex PCR, lists solely in-frame clones and lacks some. The table records around 25,000 clones, about 86% of them present only once. The material sequenced was peripheral blood, taken before any cancer treatment. The receptors shown here come from a woman aged 35 to 70 with stage I lung adenocarcinoma. Each CDR3 is given with its conserved first and last residue. Clone size, where shown, is once, few, many, or a class for clones that have expanded.

j_call | clone_size | v_call | cdr3_aa
TRBJ2-1 | NA | TRBV29-1 | CSAPDLTGLLQFF
TRBJ1-1 | NA | TRBV19 | CASSWGLEAFF
TRBJ2-1 | NA | TRBV11-1 | CASSMDRGSEQFF
TRBJ1-3 | NA | TRBV2 | CASSFGGSAGNTIYF
TRBJ2-1 | NA | TRBV11-2 | CASSFTRTSDHNEQFF
TRBJ2-5 | NA | TRBV5-1 | CASKQGTQETQYF
TRBJ2-7 | NA | TRBV11-1 | CASSLDPRAYEQYF
TRBJ2-7 | NA | TRBV6-6 | CASSNRQGKNYYEQYF
TRBJ1-1 | NA | TRBV19 | CASSTPPGRDNTEAFF
TRBJ1-5 | NA | TRBV21-1 | CASSKVGRGHTVGNQPQHF
TRBJ1-1 | NA | TRBV7-2 | CASSLPVAVEAFF
TRBJ1-1 | NA | TRBV5-1 | CASSLSGTGNTEAFF
TRBJ2-2 | NA | TRBV7-9 | CASSLIQLRELFF
TRBJ2-2 | NA | TRBV19 | CASRGQGTGELFF
TRBJ2-1 | once | TRBV19 | CASKGLSYNEQFF
TRBJ2-5 | NA | TRBV14 | CASSRTPDSETQYF
TRBJ1-1 | few | TRBV2 | CASSEALGQGGTEAFF
TRBJ2-5 | NA | TRBV20-1 | CSARWGETQYF
TRBJ2-3 | NA | TRBV7-3 | CASSLTSGETDTQYF
TRBJ2-3 | once | TRBV11-3 | CASSRTDRAWTDTQYF
TRBJ1-4 | NA | TRBV4-3 | CASSQTAANEKLFF
TRBJ1-1 | NA | TRBV28 | CASSLYQHTEAFF
TRBJ1-5 | NA | TRBV5-1 | CASSAGTGFDQPQHF
TRBJ1-1 | NA | TRBV5-4 | CASSKRPGPPLDTEAFF
TRBJ1-2 | NA | TRBV7-9 | CASSAGTNYGYTF
TRBJ1-2 | NA | TRBV9 | CASSPGLRRGYTF
TRBJ1-1 | NA | TRBV7-2 | CASSLAKPARPDSMGVGTEAFF
TRBJ2-5 | NA | TRBV7-6 | CASSLGPDRVETQYF
TRBJ1-1 | NA | TRBV7-9 | CASSLSSSRVPSNTEAFF
TRBJ1-1 | NA | TRBV5-6 | CASSLFGGTMNTEAFF
TRBJ1-2 | NA | TRBV2 | CASSVGGPGYTF
TRBJ1-2 | NA | TRBV18 | CASSPAGRPNYYGYTF
TRBJ2-5 | NA | TRBV18 | CASSPRKGETQYF
TRBJ2-7 | NA | TRBV4-3 | CASSHTGGIIYEQYF
TRBJ2-2 | NA | TRBV7-9 | CASTPAGNRELFF
TRBJ2-7 | NA | TRBV6-1 | CASSEAGRGAGYF
TRBJ2-3 | NA | TRBV5-4 | CASSSGLGNPDTQYF
TRBJ1-3 | NA | TRBV6-6 | CASSSGQVGNTIYF
TRBJ2-1 | NA | TRBV7-6 | CASSLMGQGSNEQFF
TRBJ2-1 | NA | TRBV7-9 | CASTQGLAGYNEQFF
TRBJ2-1 | NA | TRBV5-6 | CASSLAGGARPREQFF
TRBJ2-5 | NA | TRBV4-3 | CASSPQGNGETQYF
TRBJ2-3 | NA | TRBV5-1 | CASSYTSGSSTDTQYF
TRBJ1-5 | NA | TRBV15 | CATSREGPGHSNQPQHF
TRBJ2-5 | once | TRBV11-2 | CASSFNPGQETQYF
TRBJ2-4 | NA | TRBV7-9 | CASSLARDGEIVKNIQYF